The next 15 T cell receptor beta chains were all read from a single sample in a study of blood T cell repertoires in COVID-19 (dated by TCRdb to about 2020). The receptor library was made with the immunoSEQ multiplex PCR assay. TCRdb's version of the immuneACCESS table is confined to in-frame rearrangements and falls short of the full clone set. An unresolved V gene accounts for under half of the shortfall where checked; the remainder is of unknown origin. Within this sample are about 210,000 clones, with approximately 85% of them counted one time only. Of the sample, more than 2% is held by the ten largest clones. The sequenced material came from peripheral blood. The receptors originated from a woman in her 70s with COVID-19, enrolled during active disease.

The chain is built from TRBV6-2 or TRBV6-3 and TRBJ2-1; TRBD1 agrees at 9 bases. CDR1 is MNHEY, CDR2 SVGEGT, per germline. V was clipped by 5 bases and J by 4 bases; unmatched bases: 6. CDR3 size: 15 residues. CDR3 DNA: TGTGCCAGCAGTACGCGGGACAGGGCATACAATGAGCAGTTCTTC. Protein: CASSTRDRAYNEQFF.

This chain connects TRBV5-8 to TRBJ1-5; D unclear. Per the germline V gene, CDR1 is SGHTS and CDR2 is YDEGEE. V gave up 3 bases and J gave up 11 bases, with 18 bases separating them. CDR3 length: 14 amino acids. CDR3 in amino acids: CASSSFKSVSTQHF. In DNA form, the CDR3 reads TGTGCCAGCAGCTCGTTTAAATCGGTGTCGACCCAGCATTTT. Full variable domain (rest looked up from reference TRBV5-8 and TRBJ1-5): EAGVTQSPTHLIKTRGQQATLRCSPISGHTSVYWYQQALGLGLQFLLWYDEGEERNRGNFPPRFSGRQFPNYSSELNVNALELEDSALYLCASSSFKSVSTQHFGDGTRLSIL.

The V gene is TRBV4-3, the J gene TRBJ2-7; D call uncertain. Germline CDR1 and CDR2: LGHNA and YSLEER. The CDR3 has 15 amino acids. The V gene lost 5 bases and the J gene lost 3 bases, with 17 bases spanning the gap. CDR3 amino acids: CASSKSPGSHYEQYF. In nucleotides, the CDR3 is TGCGCCAGCAGCAAGTCCCCCGGGTCTCACTACGAGCAGTACTTC.

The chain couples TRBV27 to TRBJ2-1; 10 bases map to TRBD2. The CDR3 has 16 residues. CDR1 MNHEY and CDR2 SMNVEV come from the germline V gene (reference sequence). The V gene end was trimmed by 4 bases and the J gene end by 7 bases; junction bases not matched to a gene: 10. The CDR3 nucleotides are TGTGCCAGCAGTTACACAGCGGGAGGGTATGAGAATGAGCAGTTCTTC. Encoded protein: CASSYTAGGYENEQFF.

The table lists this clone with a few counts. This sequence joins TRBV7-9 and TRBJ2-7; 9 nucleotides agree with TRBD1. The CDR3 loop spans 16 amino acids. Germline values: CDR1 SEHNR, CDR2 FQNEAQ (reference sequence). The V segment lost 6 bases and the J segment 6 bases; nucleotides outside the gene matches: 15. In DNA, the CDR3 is TGTGCCAGCAGTCGCGGCCGAGACAGGGGGACCGGCGAGCAGTACTTC. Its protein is CASSRGRDRGTGEQYF. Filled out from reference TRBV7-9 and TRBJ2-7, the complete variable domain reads DTGVSQNPRHKITKRGQNVTFRCDPISEHNRLYWYRQTLGQGPEFLTYFQNEAQLEKSRLLSDRFSAERPKGSFSTLEIQRTEQGDSAMYLCASSRGRDRGTGEQYFGPGTRLTVT.

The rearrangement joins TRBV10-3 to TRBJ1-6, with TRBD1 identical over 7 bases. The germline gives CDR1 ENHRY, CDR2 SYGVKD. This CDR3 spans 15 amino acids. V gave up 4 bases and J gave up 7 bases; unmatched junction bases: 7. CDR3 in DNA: TGTGCCATCAGTGCCCAAGGGGGCAGAAATTCACCCCTCCACTTT. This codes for CAISAQGGRNSPLHF.

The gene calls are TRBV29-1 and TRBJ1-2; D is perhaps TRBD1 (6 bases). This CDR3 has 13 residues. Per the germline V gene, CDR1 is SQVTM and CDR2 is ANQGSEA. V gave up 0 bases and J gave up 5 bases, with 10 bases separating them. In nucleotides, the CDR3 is TGCAGCGTTGAAGAACCCAGGGGTTATGGCTACACCTTC. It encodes CSVEEPRGYGYTF.

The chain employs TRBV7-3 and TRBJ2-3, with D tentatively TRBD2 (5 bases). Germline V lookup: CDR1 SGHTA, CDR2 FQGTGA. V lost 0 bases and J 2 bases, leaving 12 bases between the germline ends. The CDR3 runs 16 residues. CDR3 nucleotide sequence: TGTGCCAGCAGCTTAACCGCGTCCGGGAACACAGATACGCAGTATTTT. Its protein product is CASSLTASGNTDTQYF.

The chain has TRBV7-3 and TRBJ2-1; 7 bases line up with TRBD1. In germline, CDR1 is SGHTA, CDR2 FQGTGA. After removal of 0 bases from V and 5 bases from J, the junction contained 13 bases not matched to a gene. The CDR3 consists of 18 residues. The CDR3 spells CASSLTLNLQGRHNEQFF. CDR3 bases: TGTGCCAGCAGCTTAACCCTAAACTTACAGGGGAGACACAATGAGCAGTTCTTC.

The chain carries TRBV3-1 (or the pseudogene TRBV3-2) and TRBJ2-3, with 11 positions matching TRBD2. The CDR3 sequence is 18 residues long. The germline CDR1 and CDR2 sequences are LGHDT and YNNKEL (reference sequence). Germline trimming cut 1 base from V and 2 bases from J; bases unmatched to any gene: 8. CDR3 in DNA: TGTGCCAGCAGCCAAGCTACCGGACTAGCGGGCGTCACAGATACGCAGTATTTT. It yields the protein CASSQATGLAGVTDTQYF.

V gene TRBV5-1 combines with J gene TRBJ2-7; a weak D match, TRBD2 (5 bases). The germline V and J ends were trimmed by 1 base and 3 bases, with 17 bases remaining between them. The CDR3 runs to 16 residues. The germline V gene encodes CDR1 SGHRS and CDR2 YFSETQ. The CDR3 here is CASSLMEKRTLYEQYF. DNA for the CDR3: TGCGCCAGCAGCTTGATGGAAAAGCGGACCCTCTACGAGCAGTACTTC.

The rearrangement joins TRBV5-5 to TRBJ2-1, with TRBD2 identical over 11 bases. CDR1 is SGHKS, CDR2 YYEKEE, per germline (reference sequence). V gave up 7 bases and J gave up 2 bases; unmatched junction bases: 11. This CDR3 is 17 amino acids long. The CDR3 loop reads CASQTASGGNPYNEQFF. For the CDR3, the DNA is TGTGCCAGCCAAACGGCTAGCGGGGGGAACCCCTACAATGAGCAGTTCTTC.

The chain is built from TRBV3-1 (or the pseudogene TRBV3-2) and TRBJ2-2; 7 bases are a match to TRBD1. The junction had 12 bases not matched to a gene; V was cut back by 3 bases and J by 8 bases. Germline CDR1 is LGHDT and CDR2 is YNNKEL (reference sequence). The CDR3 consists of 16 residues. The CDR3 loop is CASSQRTGTWGGELFF. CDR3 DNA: TGTGCCAGCAGCCAGCGGACAGGAACGTGGGGGGGGGAGCTGTTTTTT.

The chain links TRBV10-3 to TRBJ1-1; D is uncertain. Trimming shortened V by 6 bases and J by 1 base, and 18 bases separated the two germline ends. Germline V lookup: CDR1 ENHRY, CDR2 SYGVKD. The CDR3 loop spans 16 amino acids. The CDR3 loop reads CAIRERVTGKNTEAFF. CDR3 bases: TGTGCCATCAGAGAACGTGTTACCGGGAAGAACACTGAAGCTTTCTTT.

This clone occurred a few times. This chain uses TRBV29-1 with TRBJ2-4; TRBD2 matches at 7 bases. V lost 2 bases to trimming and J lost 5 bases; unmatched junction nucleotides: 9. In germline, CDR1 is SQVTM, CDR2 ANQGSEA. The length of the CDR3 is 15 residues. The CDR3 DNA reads TGCAGCGTTGAAAAGTGGGGGGGAAGCGAAAACATTCAGTACTTC. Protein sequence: CSVEKWGGSENIQYF.